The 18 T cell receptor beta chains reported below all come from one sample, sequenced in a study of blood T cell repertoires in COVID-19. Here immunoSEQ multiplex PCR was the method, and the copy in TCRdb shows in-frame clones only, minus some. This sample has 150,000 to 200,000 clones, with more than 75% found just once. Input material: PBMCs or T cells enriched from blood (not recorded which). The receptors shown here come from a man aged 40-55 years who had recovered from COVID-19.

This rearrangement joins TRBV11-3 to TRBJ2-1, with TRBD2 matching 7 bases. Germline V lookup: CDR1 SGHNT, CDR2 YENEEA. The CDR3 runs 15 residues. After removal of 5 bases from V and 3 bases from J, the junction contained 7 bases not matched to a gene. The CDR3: CASSARRGVYNEQFF. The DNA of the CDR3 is TGTGCCAGCAGCGCCCGACGGGGGGTCTACAATGAGCAGTTCTTC. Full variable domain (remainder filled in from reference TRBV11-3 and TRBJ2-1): EAGVVQSPRYKIIEKKQPVAFWCNPISGHNTLYWYLQNLGQGPELLIRYENEEAVDDSQLPKDRFSAERLKGVDSTLKIQPAELGDSAVYLCASSARRGVYNEQFFGPGTRLTVL.

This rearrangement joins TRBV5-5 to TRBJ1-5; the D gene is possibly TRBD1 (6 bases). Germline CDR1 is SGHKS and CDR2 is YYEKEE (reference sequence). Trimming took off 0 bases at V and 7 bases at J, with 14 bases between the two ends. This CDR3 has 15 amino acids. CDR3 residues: CASSLASGAGQPQHF. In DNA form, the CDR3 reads TGTGCCAGCAGCTTGGCATCAGGGGCCGGCCAGCCCCAGCATTTT.

The CDR3 bases are TGTGCCAGCAGCTTGGTAACGGGGGAAAAGGGCTACACCTTC. Protein sequence: CASSLVTGEKGYTF. The chain uses TRBV5-4 and TRBJ1-2, with D maybe TRBD1 (5 bases). V was clipped by 0 bases and J by 8 bases, with 14 bases between them. The CDR3 runs to 14 residues. Germline V gene sequence: CDR1 SGHNT, CDR2 YYREEE (reference sequence).

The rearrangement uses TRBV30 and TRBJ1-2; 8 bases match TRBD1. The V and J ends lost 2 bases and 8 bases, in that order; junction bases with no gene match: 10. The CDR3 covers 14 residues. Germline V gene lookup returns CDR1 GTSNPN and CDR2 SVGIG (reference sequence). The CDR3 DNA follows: TGTGCCTGGAGTCCTCCCTCAGGGGGCTGGGGCTACACCTTC. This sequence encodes CAWSPPSGGWGYTF.

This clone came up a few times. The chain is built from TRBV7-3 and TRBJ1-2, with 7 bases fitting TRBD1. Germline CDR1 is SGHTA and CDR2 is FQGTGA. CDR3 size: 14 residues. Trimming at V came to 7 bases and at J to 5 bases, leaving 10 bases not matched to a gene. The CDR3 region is CASTMTGSEYGYTF. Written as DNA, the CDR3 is TGTGCCAGCACCATGACAGGGTCAGAATATGGCTACACCTTC. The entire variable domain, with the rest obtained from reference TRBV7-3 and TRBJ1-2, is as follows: GAGVSQTPSNKVTEKGKYVELRCDPISGHTALYWYRQSLGQGPEFLIYFQGTGAADDSGLPNDRFFAVRPEGSVSTLKIQRTERGDSAVYLCASTMTGSEYGYTFGSGTRLTVV.

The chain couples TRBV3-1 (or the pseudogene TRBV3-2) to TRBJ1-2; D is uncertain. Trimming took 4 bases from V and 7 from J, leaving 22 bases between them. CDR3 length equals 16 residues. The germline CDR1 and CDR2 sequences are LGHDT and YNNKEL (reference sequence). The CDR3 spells CASSPTMELDLTGYTF. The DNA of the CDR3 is TGTGCCAGCAGCCCCACCATGGAACTAGACCTGACTGGCTACACCTTC.

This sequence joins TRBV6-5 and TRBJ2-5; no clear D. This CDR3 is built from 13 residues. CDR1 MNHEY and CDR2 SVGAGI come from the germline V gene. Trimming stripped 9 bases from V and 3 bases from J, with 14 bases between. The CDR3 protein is CASMKREKETQYF. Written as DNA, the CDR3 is TGTGCCAGTATGAAAAGAGAGAAAGAGACCCAGTACTTC.

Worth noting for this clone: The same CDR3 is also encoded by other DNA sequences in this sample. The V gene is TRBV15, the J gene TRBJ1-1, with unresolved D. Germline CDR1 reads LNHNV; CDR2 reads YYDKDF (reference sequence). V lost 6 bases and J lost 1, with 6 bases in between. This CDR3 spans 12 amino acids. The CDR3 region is CATSPGNTEAFF. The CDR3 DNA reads TGTGCCACCAGTCCGGGGAACACTGAAGCTTTCTTT.

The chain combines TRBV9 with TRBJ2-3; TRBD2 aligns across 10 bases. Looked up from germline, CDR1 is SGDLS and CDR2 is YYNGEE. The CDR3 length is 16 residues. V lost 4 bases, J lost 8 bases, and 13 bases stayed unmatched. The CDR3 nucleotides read TGTGCCAGCAGCTTCTCGGGACTAGCGACAGGAGGTACGCAGTATTTT. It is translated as CASSFSGLATGGTQYF.

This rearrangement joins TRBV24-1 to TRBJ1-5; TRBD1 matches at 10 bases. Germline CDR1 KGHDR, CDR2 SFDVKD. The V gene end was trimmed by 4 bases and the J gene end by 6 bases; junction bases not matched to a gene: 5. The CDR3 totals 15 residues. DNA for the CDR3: TGTGCCACCAGTGAGGACAGGGGGGCGGGTCAGCCCCAGCATTTT. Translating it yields CATSEDRGAGQPQHF.

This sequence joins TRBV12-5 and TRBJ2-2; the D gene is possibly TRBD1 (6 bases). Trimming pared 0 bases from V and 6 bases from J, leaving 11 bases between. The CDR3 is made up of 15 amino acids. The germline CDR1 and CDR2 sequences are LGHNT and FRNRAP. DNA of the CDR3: TGTGCTAGTGGTTTGGTAATAGGGGGTTCCGGGGAGCTGTTTTTT. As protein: CASGLVIGGSGELFF.

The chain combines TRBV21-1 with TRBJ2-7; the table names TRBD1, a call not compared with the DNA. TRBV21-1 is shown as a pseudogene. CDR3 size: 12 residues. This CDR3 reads CASSKGARCRYV. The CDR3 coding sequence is TGTGCCAGCAGCAAAGGGGCCAGGTGTAGGTACGTC.

CDR3 sequence: CASSSQGKYGYTF. Written as DNA, the CDR3 is TGTGCCAGCAGCTCTCAGGGTAAATATGGCTACACCTTC. The chain has TRBV7-9 and TRBJ1-2; TRBD1 might be the D (5 bases). Germline V CDR1 and CDR2: SEHNR, FQNEAQ (reference sequence). V was shortened by 4 bases and J by 5 bases, with 11 bases between the two germline ends. CDR3 length equals 13 residues.

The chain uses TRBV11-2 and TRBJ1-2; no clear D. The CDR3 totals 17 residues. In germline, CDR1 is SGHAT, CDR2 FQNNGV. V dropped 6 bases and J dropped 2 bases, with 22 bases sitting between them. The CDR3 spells CASSPPPGSYENYGYTF. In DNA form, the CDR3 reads TGTGCCAGCAGTCCGCCCCCCGGGTCCTACGAAAACTATGGCTACACCTTC.

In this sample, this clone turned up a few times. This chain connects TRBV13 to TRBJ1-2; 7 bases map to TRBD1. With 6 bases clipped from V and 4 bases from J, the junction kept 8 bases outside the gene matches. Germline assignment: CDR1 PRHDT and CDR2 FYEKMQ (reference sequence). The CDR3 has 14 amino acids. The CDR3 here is CASSGGGSGYGYTF. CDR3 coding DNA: TGTGCCAGCAGTGGAGGGGGCTCGGGCTATGGCTACACCTTC.

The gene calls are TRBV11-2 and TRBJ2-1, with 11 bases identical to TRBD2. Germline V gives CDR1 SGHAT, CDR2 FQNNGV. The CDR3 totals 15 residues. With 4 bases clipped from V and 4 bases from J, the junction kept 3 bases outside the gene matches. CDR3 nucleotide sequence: TGTGCCAGCAGCTCACTAGCGGGGGAATACAATGAGCAGTTCTTC. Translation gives CASSSLAGEYNEQFF.

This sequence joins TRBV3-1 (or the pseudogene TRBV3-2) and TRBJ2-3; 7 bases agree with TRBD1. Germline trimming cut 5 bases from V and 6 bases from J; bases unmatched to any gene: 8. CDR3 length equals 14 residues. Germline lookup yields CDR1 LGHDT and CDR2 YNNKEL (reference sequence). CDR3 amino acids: CASSTQTGSDTQYF. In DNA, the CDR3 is TGTGCCAGCAGCACTCAGACAGGGTCGGATACGCAGTATTTT.

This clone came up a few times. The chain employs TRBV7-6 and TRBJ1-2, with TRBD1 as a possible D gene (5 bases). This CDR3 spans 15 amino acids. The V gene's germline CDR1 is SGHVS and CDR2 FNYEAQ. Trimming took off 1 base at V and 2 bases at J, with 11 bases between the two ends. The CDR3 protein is CASSLDGGGNYGYTF. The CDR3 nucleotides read TGTGCCAGCAGCTTAGATGGGGGAGGAAACTATGGCTACACCTTC.